A single sample is the source of the 3 T cell receptor beta chains below, sequenced in a study of T-cell reconstitution after alpha-beta-depleted transplantation in children. Unique molecular identifiers were incorporated during preparation of the TCRbeta library. MiXCR, run by TCRdb on the PCR reads, gives a single entry per CDR3 protein. The data contain roughly 570,000 distinct CDR3 sequences, 20% to 30% of them singletons. Here the sequenced sample was PBMCs, taken before TCRalphabeta/CD19-depleted stem cell transplant. The origin of the receptors is a boy under two years old with Wiskott-Aldrich syndrome, due to receive a stem cell transplant.

V and J are TRBV12-3 or TRBV12-4 and TRBJ2-7, with no clear D. This CDR3 comprises 12 residues. Between the trimmed V and J ends, which lost 6 bases and 6 bases, there was a span of 12 bases. The chain's CDR3 is CASSPHGVEQYF. The CDR3 DNA is TGTGCCAGCAGCCCCCATGGGGTCGAGCAGTACTTC.

The J gene is TRBJ1-1, the V gene TRBV20-1; D is undetermined. The germline V and J ends were trimmed by 2 bases and 1 base, with 8 bases remaining between them. The CDR3 is 13 residues long. CDR1 DFQATT and CDR2 SNEGSKA come from the germline V gene (reference sequence). This chain's CDR3 is CSARTHRNTEAFF. CDR3 nucleotides: TGCAGTGCTAGAACCCACAGGAACACTGAAGCTTTCTTT.

The chain has TRBV5-5 and TRBJ2-2, with a tentative D call TRBD2 (6 bases). CDR3 length: 15 residues. V lost 4 bases and J lost 5, with 15 bases in between. In germline, CDR1 is SGHKS, CDR2 YYEKEE (reference sequence). The DNA of the CDR3 is TGTGCCAGCAGCCCTGTTGGGACTGTTACCGGGGAGCTGTTTTTT. Protein sequence: CASSPVGTVTGELFF.